This TCR beta chain was profiled in a study of neurological immune-mediated disorders (dated by TCRdb to between 2018 and 2021). At the level of the whole study: Peripheral blood TCR-beta repertoires from HTLV-I-associated myelopathy (HAM/TSP) patients, multiple sclerosis patients and healthy controls were compared by UMI-based sequencing. The cohort was made up of 68 subjects, consisting of some 15 HAM/TSP patients, around 35 multiple sclerosis patients and about 20 healthy controls. The approximately 98 TCR-beta libraries included longitudinal samples, technical triplicates and paired sorted CD4+ and CD8+ T-cell subsets alongside PBMC samples.

Findings and caveats that apply to the study as a whole: No identical CDR3 amino acid sequences were found to be shared among expanded clones across subjects, suggesting that TCR-beta repertoires were private in all groups. TCR clonal expansion was highest in HAM/TSP patients and lowest in MS patients, with MS patients falling below even healthy controls.

cDNA was synthesized by template-switch 5'RACE using a primer carrying a 10-nucleotide random unique molecular identifier by which each TCR transcript was tagged. Every sequencing run covered 15-18 subjects and yielded more than 200 million TCR-beta sequences. The RNeasy kit was used to extract total RNA. The KAPA Real-time Library Amplification kit was used to amplify TCR-beta VDJ regions with primers targeting the TCR constant region and the 5'RACE anchor. A first PCR added sample indexes and Illumina adaptors, after which a second PCR increased the library yield. After Ampure bead purification, the TCR product of roughly 650 bp was size-selected on a 2% E-gel SizeSelection system. Before pooling, library quality was assessed on a Bioanalyzer, concentration was determined with Qubit, and library quantification was performed with the Kapa Library Quantification kit. Libraries were sequenced paired-end 2 x 150 bp on an Illumina HiSeq 2500. To increase sequence diversity, roughly 23-30% phiX was spiked into each library pool. In the source study's methods: Quality-filtered reads were processed with the UMI-based MiGEC pipeline, and over 75% of raw TCR sequences were removed by the MiGEC pipeline during error correction. IMGT germline references were used for aligning VDJ genes, and each clonotype was defined as a unique CDR3 amino acid sequence together with its V-J genes. VDJtools evaluated clonal expansion, Shannon diversity and CDR3 relatedness (CalcPairwiseDistances, ClusterSamples); CLCbio workbench built phylogenetic trees. Expanded clones were defined as having at least 8 unique UMIs, based on coefficient-of-variation modelling across technical triplicates. Clones were called with MiXCR by TCRdb after fastp trimmed the public reads at Q25, and only in-frame beta chains were retained. Identical CDR3 proteins give one entry, which carries the most common genes and DNA. TCRdb's processing, not the authors' own work, is the source of the V and J calls. The sample contains some 10,000 distinct CDR3 sequences, around 21% of them found a single time. Jointly, the top ten make up 45% to 50% of the sample.

As regards this clonotype: Which antigen it targets is not known. No much larger clone is present one base from it, and per-base qualities are unavailable.

For the sorted-subset TCR libraries, the starting material was around 1 million sorted CD4+ or CD8+ T cells. Peripheral blood underwent Ficoll-Hypaque density gradient centrifugation to isolate PBMCs, which were then cryopreserved in liquid nitrogen. Paired sorted CD4+ and CD8+ subsets came from healthy controls, HAM/TSP patients and MS patients. There are 11 amino acids in the CDR3, from cysteine to phenylalanine inclusive. Of the read, only the CDR3 DNA is kept; its 33 bases are in frame from base 1. The junction shows trimming of 1 base on V and 10 bases on J, plus 5 bases between the germline ends. The germline V gene (reference sequence) sets CDR1 to SEHNR and CDR2 to FQNEAQ.

The sequence joins TRBV7-9 to TRBJ2-1, with an unclear D gene assignment. The receptor's source is a woman aged 55-75 years with HTLV-1-associated myelopathy (HAM/TSP). Sequences were obtained from CD8+ T cells from blood. The CDR3 amino acid sequence is: CASSLGTEQFF. The DNA sequence follows: TGTGCCAGCAGCTTAGGAACAGAGCAGTTCTTC.